This T cell receptor beta chain was sequenced in a study of blood T cells in healthy people across ages (dated by TCRdb to between 2015 and 2017). Notes on the research overall: In model experiments, template switching captured about one uniquely barcoded TCR beta cDNA molecule for every two T cells. To track age-related changes in TCR beta repertoire diversity, the study relied on deep sequencing normalized with unique cDNA molecular identifiers. Donors of different ages were randomly distributed across sequencing lanes to avoid experimental bias. The donors were divided into four age groups: young (average around 15 years), middle-aged (approximately 39), aged (about 62) and long-lived (82). The study analyzed two additional independent replicas of 1 million unique cDNA reads from the same blood draw for two donors, one aged 18 to 29 and one aged 80 or older.

The library was generated by 5' RACE. TCRdb names Illumina HiSeq 2500 as the instrument used. The second PCR ran for about 7 to 11 cycles and used a J-beta primer mix along with a sample-barcoded 5' primer. Each TCR beta cDNA molecule received a unique molecular identifier from a template-switch 5' adaptor carrying 12 random nucleotides. At least 2.5 million CDR3-containing paired-end reads were obtained from each sample. First-strand cDNA synthesis was performed from all RNA using the Mint cDNA synthesis kit, with priming by a TRBC-specific oligonucleotide. Following uracil-DNA glycosylase treatment, all cDNA underwent a first 18-cycle PCR with the universal primers M1SS and BC2_uni_R. In the source study's methods: Each sample was normalized by randomly selecting 1 million high-quality reads, each carrying a distinct molecular identifier. Reads with shared molecular identifiers were discarded instead of being binned into consensus sequences. MiTCR, with a Q25 quality threshold and the strictest error-elimination algorithm, was used for CDR3 identification, clonotype clustering and error correction. A nonparametric unseen species model using Euler transformation provided a lower-bound estimate of total TCR beta diversity. TCRdb reanalyzed the raw reads on its own, using fastp at Q25 for trimming and MiXCR for clone calling, and kept in-frame beta chains. Rows with one shared CDR3 protein collapse into an entry with the most common genes and DNA. The V and J calls were not made by the authors but by TCRdb's processing. The sample table records over 300,000 distinct CDR3 sequences; over 45% of these occur just once. Together, the top ten hold around 49% of the sample.

Of note for this clonotype: Its antigen target is currently unknown. No base qualities exist here, and no much larger clone lies one base off it.

Systemically healthy Caucasian individuals from Russia, 39 in total and aged roughly 6 to 100 years, were included as donors. Approximately 9.7 milliliters of peripheral blood were drawn from each donor into EDTA-treated Vacutainer tubes. PBMCs were isolated by Ficoll-Paque density-gradient centrifugation, with at least 7 million obtained per sample. Total RNA was extracted from PBMCs with Trizol reagent, with at least 5 micrograms obtained per sample. For every donor, an aliquot of PBMCs went through flow cytometry to measure the percentages of naive CD45RAhigh/CD27high T cells. For CDR1 and CDR2, the germline V gene lists LGHNA and YSLEER. From cysteine to phenylalanine, the CDR3 is 16 amino acids long. Of the read, only the CDR3 DNA is kept; its 48 bases are in frame from base 1. On the study overall, not on this receptor specifically: There was a strong correlation between observed TCR beta diversity and the percentage of naive T cells measured by flow cytometry. Observed TCR beta diversity per million T cells fell roughly linearly with age, and a significant reduction was already apparent by age roughly 40. Estimates of total diversity based on one million sequenced T cells were regarded as lower bounds and as underestimates. Because profiling used bulk unsorted PBMCs, naive and antigen-experienced compartments could not be compared conclusively. Because the CMV infection status of the donors was unknown, age-related changes in expanded clonotypes may potentially have been confounded. Compared with the aged group, more naive CD4+ T cells, fewer expanded clones and increased TCR diversity were shown by the long-lived group, suggesting age selection.

Sequencing input: blood. The V and J genes are TRBV4-3 and TRBJ2-4; the central 10 bases match TRBD2. TRBJ2-7 explains the end of the DNA better; the J call may be wrong. The receptor comes from a man between 60 and 70 years old in good health. Here the CDR3 is given as CASSQDPASGRYEQYF. DNA sequence: TGCGCCAGCAGCCAAGATCCGGCTAGCGGGAGATACGAGCAGTACTTC.